This TCR beta chain was documented in a study of blood T cell repertoires in COVID-19. Study overall: The origin of the acute and convalescent COVID-19 samples was the United States, Italy and Spain.

Libraries were prepared by immunoSEQ multiplex PCR; TCRdb keeps only in-frame clonotypes and omits some of them. The repertoire consists of 140,000 to 150,000 clones, with around 82% occurring once and the leading ten covering roughly 45%. CDR1 and CDR2 from the germline V gene are GTSNPN and SVGIG (reference sequence). Deletions cut 0 bases from V and 2 bases from J, with 7 bases between. This CDR3 is built from 13 residues. Specimen: peripheral blood. This chain joins TRBV30 and TRBJ1-2; D not certain. This clonotype was obtained from a human donor in a cohort sampled during active COVID-19. CDR3 bases: TGTGCCTGGAGTGTAGACATCAACTATGGCTACACCTTC. The encoded protein is CAWSVDINYGYTF.